A single sample gave rise to the 2 T cell receptor beta chains below, sequenced in a study of cytomegalovirus exposure and HLA in healthy donors. It was with 60 Vbeta and 13 Jbeta primers that the PCR ran. Profiled with immunoSEQ multiplex PCR; TCRdb holds only in-frame clones, not every one. The sample lists some 160,000 clones; about 70% were seen once. The sequenced sample was PBMCs. The receptors were sampled from a man aged 55 to 70 in good health and CMV-seronegative.

This clone was recorded once. The chain couples TRBV27 to TRBJ2-5; TRBD1 is a possible D gene (8 bases). Germline values: CDR1 MNHEY, CDR2 SMNVEV (reference sequence). This CDR3 has 16 amino acids. Trimming shortened V by 5 bases and J by 3 bases, and 19 bases separated the two germline ends. CDR3 sequence (DNA): TGTGCCAGCAGTACTCGGACAGGGAGGGAGGAAGAGACCCAGTACTTC. It encodes CASSTRTGREEETQYF.

This chain joins TRBV2 and TRBJ1-2; 8 nucleotides agree with TRBD1. Trimming cost V 5 bases and J 6 bases; bases outside gene matches: 11. CDR1 is SNHLY and CDR2 is FYNNEI in the germline V gene. The CDR3 runs 15 residues. As DNA, the CDR3 is TGTGCCAGCAGTATAGGACAGGGCGGGATAGATGGCTACACCTTC. This codes for CASSIGQGGIDGYTF.